Listed below are T cell receptor beta chains from one sample, sequenced in a study of control samples from healthy donors and cancer patients. Method: immunoSEQ multiplex PCR; TCRdb's copy keeps in-frame clones and lacks some. The sample yields about 80,000 clones, roughly 88% seen once. Sequenced: PBMCs. The receptor set was obtained from a man between 60 and 75 years old with head and neck cancer. CDR3s include the opening cysteine and the closing phenylalanine or tryptophan. The D gene is left open where the match is weak. Clone size appears in some rows only: once, few, many, or a class for an expanded clone.

TRBV18	NA	NA	TRBJ2-2	CASSPGQIANTGELFF	TGTGCCAGCTCACCGGGGCAGATAGCGAACACCGGGGAGCTGTTTTTT
TRBV24-1	NA	NA	TRBJ1-5	CATGRRSLPNYWGNQPQHF	TGTGCCACAGGTCGCCGGTCCCTTCCCAACTACTGGGGCAATCAGCCCCAGCATTTT
TRBV7-6	once	TRBD2	TRBJ2-5	CASSDGLAETQYF	TGTGCCAGCAGCGACGGACTAGCTGAGACCCAGTACTTC
TRBV5-6	NA	TRBD2	TRBJ2-3	CASSLVRTSGSRSTDTQYF	TGTGCCAGCAGCTTGGTTCGGACTAGCGGGAGCCGGAGCACAGATACGCAGTATTTT
TRBV7-2	NA	NA	TRBJ2-7	CASSLVFDRVYEQYF	TGTGCCAGCAGCCTAGTTTTTGATAGAGTCTACGAGCAGTACTTC
TRBV11-2	NA	TRBD2	TRBJ2-1	CASSRSGSRTYNEQFF	TGTGCCAGCAGCCGTAGCGGGAGTCGCACCTACAATGAGCAGTTCTTC
TRBV25-1	NA	NA	TRBJ1-2	CASSAHLGDSNYGYTF	TGTGCCAGCAGTGCGCATCTTGGCGATTCTAACTATGGCTACACCTTC
TRBV4-2	NA	NA	TRBJ1-2	CASSQVQETNYGYTF	TGTGCCAGCAGCCAAGTCCAGGAAACTAACTATGGCTACACCTTC
TRBV10-1	NA	NA	TRBJ2-1	CASSELSGSYNEQFF	TGCGCCAGCAGTGAGTTATCCGGGAGTTACAATGAGCAGTTCTTC
TRBV6-5	NA	NA	TRBJ2-5	CASRAQTGLQETQYF	TGTGCCAGCAGAGCCCAAACAGGGCTACAAGAGACCCAGTACTTC
TRBV5-1	NA	TRBD2	TRBJ2-5	CASSLGTSGLSREYF	TGCGCCAGCAGCTTGGGGACTAGCGGGCTGAGCCGGGAGTACTTC
TRBV27	few	TRBD2	TRBJ2-5	CASSLAGDQETQYF	TGTGCCAGCAGTTTAGCGGGAGACCAAGAGACCCAGTACTTC
TRBV28	NA	TRBD1	TRBJ2-3	CASSNPRDRVGDTQYF	TGTGCCAGCAGCAACCCTAGGGACAGGGTAGGAGATACGCAGTATTTT
TRBV5-1	NA	NA	TRBJ1-1	CASSSEGVPISTEAFF	TGCGCCAGCAGCTCAGAGGGGGTGCCTATTAGCACTGAAGCTTTCTTT
TRBV7-9	few	NA	TRBJ2-1	CASTDFRGPNEQFF	NA
TRBV3-1/TRBV3-2	NA	NA	TRBJ2-1	CASSQVMSSYNEQFF	TGTGCCAGCAGCCAGGTGATGAGCTCCTACAATGAGCAGTTCTTC
TRBV2	NA	NA	TRBJ1-5	CASSRAGGNQPQHF	TGTGCCAGCAGCAGGGCCGGTGGCAATCAGCCCCAGCATTTT
TRBV5-1	once	NA	TRBJ1-6	CASRFGAYNSPLHF	TGCGCCAGCCGGTTCGGGGCATATAATTCACCCCTCCACTTT
TRBV7-9	few	TRBD1	TRBJ2-1	CASSPGTGVSEQFF	TGTGCCAGCAGCCCCGGGACAGGGGTCAGTGAGCAGTTCTTC
TRBV5-1	NA	NA	TRBJ2-1	CASSFPARTGPDSSYNEQFF	TGCGCCAGCAGCTTCCCAGCTCGGACCGGTCCAGATAGCTCCTACAATGAGCAGTTCTTC
TRBV28	few	TRBD1	TRBJ1-2	CATRIWDRDSIGYTF	TGTGCCACACGAATATGGGACAGGGATTCCATCGGCTACACCTTC
TRBV7-2	NA	TRBD1	TRBJ1-2	CASSTRTGHGYTF	TGTGCCAGCAGCACTCGGACAGGGCATGGCTACACCTTC
TRBV6-1	NA	NA	TRBJ2-2	CASSEYGTGELFF	TGTGCCAGCAGTGAATATGGGACCGGGGAGCTGTTTTTT
TRBV28	NA	NA	TRBJ1-2	CASASGGHDYGYTF	TGTGCCAGCGCCTCGGGGGGGCACGACTATGGCTACACCTTC
TRBV30	many	NA	TRBJ1-3	CASLRAPTPGNTIYF	TGTGCCTCCCTAAGGGCCCCCACGCCCGGAAACACCATATATTTT
TRBV3-1/TRBV3-2	once	NA	TRBJ1-4	CASSQDRVGEEKLFF	TGTGCCAGCAGCCAAGATCGGGTGGGGGAGGAAAAACTGTTTTTT
TRBV19	NA	NA	TRBJ1-5	CASSQRYQPQHF	TGTGCCAGTAGCCAGCGGTATCAGCCCCAGCATTTT
TRBV4-1	NA	TRBD2	TRBJ2-7	CASSQEGAGGKNEQYF	TGCGCCAGCAGCCAAGAGGGAGCGGGAGGAAAAAACGAGCAGTACTTC
TRBV11-3	NA	NA	TRBJ2-5	CASSPGRQETQYF	TGTGCCAGCAGCCCGGGCCGACAAGAGACCCAGTACTTC
TRBV6-2/TRBV6-3	NA	NA	TRBJ1-2	CASSYRAYFGYTF	TGTGCCAGCAGTTACAGGGCCTATTTTGGCTACACCTTC
TRBV5-1	NA	NA	TRBJ2-7	CASSFPLGYEQYF	TGCGCCAGCAGCTTCCCCTTGGGTTACGAGCAGTACTTC
TRBV3-1/TRBV3-2	once	TRBD2	TRBJ2-1	CASRHTSGVYNEQFF	TGTGCCAGCAGGCATACTAGCGGTGTCTACAATGAGCAGTTCTTC
TRBV11-3	few	NA	TRBJ2-2	CASSFSHITGELFF	TGTGCCAGCAGCTTTTCCCATATCACCGGGGAGCTGTTTTTT
TRBV15	NA	NA	TRBJ2-2	CATSRRGTPAGELFF	TGTGCCACCAGCAGAAGGGGGACTCCTGCCGGGGAGCTGTTTTTT
TRBV5-5	NA	TRBD1	TRBJ1-5	CASSVSAGQGRWSNQPQHF	TGTGCCAGCAGCGTATCAGCGGGACAGGGACGATGGAGCAATCAGCCCCAGCATTTT
TRBV5-1	NA	NA	TRBJ2-2	CASSPDTGELFF	TGCGCCAGCAGCCCGGACACCGGGGAGCTGTTTTTT
TRBV11-2	NA	NA	TRBJ1-6	CASSLTALNSPLHF	TGTGCCAGCAGCTTGACAGCCTTAAATTCACCCCTCCACTTT
TRBV5-1	NA	TRBD1	TRBJ1-4	CASSLGQGSEKLFF	TGCGCCAGCAGCTTGGGACAGGGTAGTGAAAAACTGTTTTTT
TRBV6-6	NA	NA	TRBJ1-3	CASTSVDGAGNTIYF	TGTGCCAGCACCTCTGTCGACGGGGCTGGAAACACCATATATTTT
TRBV19	NA	NA	TRBJ1-2	CASNPYESYGYTF	TGTGCCAGTAACCCGTACGAATCTTATGGCTACACCTTC
TRBV19	NA	NA	TRBJ1-2	CASSSRRRWDYGYTF	TGTGCCAGTAGTAGTAGAAGGCGGTGGGACTATGGCTACACCTTC
TRBV28	once	TRBD1	TRBJ1-2	CASSLRAGGAGGYTF	TGTGCCAGCAGTTTACGGGCAGGGGGCGCCGGTGGCTACACCTTC
TRBV12-3/TRBV12-4	NA	TRBD1	TRBJ2-7	CASSSVQGHEQYF	TGTGCCAGCAGTTCAGTACAGGGGCACGAGCAGTACTTC
TRBV28	NA	TRBD2	TRBJ2-7	CASSHTSGRGGYEQYF	TGTGCCAGCAGTCATACTAGCGGGAGGGGGGGCTACGAGCAGTACTTC
TRBV2	once	NA	TRBJ1-1	CAGQINTEAFF	TGTGCCGGTCAAATAAACACTGAAGCTTTCTTT
TRBV27	NA	NA	TRBJ2-7	CASRGEGLPFSYEQYF	TGTGCCAGCAGGGGAGAGGGACTCCCATTCTCCTACGAGCAGTACTTC
TRBV12-3/TRBV12-4	NA	NA	TRBJ1-2	CASSLLGWGGYTF	TGTGCCAGCAGTCTCTTAGGCTGGGGTGGCTACACCTTC
TRBV6-5	NA	TRBD1	TRBJ1-2	CASRVDRGGYGYTF	TGTGCCAGCAGGGTTGACAGGGGCGGCTATGGCTACACCTTC
TRBV9	NA	NA	TRBJ2-1	CASSALGGADEQFF	TGTGCCAGCAGCGCCTTGGGGGGGGCAGATGAGCAGTTCTTC
TRBV6-5	NA	TRBD1	TRBJ1-2	CASRETGQGIGYTF	TGTGCCAGCAGAGAGACGGGACAGGGGATTGGCTACACCTTC
TRBV6-5	NA	TRBD1	TRBJ1-1	CASTKTGGTEAFF	TGTGCCAGCACCAAAACAGGGGGCACTGAAGCTTTCTTT
TRBV11-2	NA	TRBD1	TRBJ2-7	CASSSGTVAGEQYF	TGTGCCAGCAGCTCCGGGACAGTGGCGGGCGAGCAGTACTTC